The subject of this entry is one TCR beta chain. At one of its ends the junction is not consistent with the germline gene, which may arise from a read error. This CDR3 is 14 amino acids long. The germline gives CDR1 SGHRS, CDR2 YFSETQ. These data belong to a study of blood T cell repertoires in COVID-19. Overall study context: Sites across the United States, Italy and Spain contributed samples from acute and convalescent COVID-19. Nucleic acid was either cDNA or gDNA, and it came from T cells, B-cell-depleted T cells, or PBMCs.

In the original workflow: Estimated nucleated cell counts came from reference gene primer amplification. The table came from immunoSEQ multiplex PCR; TCRdb's copy has only in-frame clones and leaves some out. Clone size and the V and J calls come from that table; the DNA yielded D and trimming. Counted here are 200,000 or so clones, around 82% occurring once; the ten biggest clones make up about 2.4%. The V gene is TRBV5-1, the J gene TRBJ1-2, with D perhaps TRBD1 (6 bases). Sequenced input: peripheral blood. This TCR was recovered from an older woman with acute or convalescent COVID-19. CDR3 coding DNA: TGCGCCAGCAGCTTGGAGGGGACACAGGCTCCAAGGGACTTC. Translating gives CASSLEGTQAPRDF.